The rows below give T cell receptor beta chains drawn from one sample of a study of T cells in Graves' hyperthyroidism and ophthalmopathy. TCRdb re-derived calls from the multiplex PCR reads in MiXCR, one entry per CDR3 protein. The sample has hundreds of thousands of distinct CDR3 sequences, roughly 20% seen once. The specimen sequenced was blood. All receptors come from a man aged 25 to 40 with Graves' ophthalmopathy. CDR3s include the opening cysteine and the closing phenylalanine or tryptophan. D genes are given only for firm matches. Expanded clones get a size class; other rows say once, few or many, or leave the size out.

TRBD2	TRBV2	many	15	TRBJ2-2	CASSELAGVSGELFF	TGTGCCAGCAGTGAACTAGCGGGAGTATCCGGGGAGCTGTTTTTT
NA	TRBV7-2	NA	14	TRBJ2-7	CASSLEVVPYEQYF	TGTGCCAGCAGCTTAGAGGTAGTTCCTTACGAGCAGTACTTC
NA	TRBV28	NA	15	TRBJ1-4	CASSLIGGLNEKLFF	TGTGCCAGCAGTTTAATCGGGGGGCTTAATGAAAAACTGTTTTTT
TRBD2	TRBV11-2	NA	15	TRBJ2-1	CASSRFVAGVDEQFF	TGTGCCAGCAGCCGGTTCGTAGCGGGAGTGGATGAGCAGTTCTTC
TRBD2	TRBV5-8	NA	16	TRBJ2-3	CASSLKLAAITDTQYF	TGTGCCAGCAGCTTGAAACTAGCGGCAATCACAGATACGCAGTATTTT
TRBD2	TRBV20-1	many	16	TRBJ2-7	CSARPRLAGPSYEQYF	TGCAGTGCTAGACCCCGACTAGCGGGACCCTCCTACGAGCAGTACTTC
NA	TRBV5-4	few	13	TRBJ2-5	CASSGSRGETQYF	TGTGCCAGCAGCGGATCCCGGGGGGAGACCCAGTACTTC
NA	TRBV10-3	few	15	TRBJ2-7	CATRAEGLSSYEQYF	TGTGCCACCCGGGCTGAGGGGCTCAGCTCCTACGAGCAGTACTTC
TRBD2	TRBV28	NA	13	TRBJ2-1	CAISGTSINEQFF	TGTGCCATATCCGGGACTAGTATTAATGAGCAGTTCTTC
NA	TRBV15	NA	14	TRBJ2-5	CATSPSGGAAPQYF	TGTGCCACCAGCCCATCCGGCGGGGCCGCCCCCCAGTACTTC